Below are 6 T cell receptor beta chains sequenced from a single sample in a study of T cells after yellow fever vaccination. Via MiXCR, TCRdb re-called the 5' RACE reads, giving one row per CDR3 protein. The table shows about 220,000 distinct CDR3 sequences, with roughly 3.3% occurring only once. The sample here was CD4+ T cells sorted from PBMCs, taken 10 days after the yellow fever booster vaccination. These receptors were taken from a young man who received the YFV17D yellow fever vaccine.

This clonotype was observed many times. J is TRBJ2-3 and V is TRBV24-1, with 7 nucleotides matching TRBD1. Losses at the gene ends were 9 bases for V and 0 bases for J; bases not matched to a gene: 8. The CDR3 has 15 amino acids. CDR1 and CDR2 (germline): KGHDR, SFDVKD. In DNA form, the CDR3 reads TGTGCCACCGGAACAGGGGCCTTTAGCACAGATACGCAGTATTTT. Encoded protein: CATGTGAFSTDTQYF.

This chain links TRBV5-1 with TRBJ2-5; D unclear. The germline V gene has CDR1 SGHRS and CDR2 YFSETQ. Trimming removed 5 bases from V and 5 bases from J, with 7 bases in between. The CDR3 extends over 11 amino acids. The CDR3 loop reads CASRLAETQYF. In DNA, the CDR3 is TGCGCCAGCAGATTAGCCGAGACCCAGTACTTC.

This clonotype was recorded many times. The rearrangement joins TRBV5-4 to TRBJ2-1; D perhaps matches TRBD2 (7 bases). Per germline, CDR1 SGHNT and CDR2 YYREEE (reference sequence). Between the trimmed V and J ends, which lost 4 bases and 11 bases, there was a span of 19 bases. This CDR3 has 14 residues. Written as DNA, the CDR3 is TGTGCCAGCAGCGGGGGGGCGAACAGGGTAAAGCAGTTCTTC. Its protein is CASSGGANRVKQFF.

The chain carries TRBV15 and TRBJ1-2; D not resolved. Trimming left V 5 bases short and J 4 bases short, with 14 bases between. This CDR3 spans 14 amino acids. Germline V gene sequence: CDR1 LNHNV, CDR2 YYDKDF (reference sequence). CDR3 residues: CATSLGAGFYGYTF. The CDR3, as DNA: TGTGCCACCAGCCTTGGAGCGGGATTCTATGGCTACACCTTC.

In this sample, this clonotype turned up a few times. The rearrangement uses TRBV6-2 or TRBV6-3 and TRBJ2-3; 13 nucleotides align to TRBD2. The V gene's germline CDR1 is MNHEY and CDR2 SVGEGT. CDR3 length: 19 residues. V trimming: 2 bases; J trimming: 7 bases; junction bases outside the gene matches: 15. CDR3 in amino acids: CASSYPVSEGTSGAYTQYF. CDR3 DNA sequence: TGTGCCAGCAGTTACCCGGTTTCTGAGGGGACTAGCGGGGCATATACGCAGTATTTT.

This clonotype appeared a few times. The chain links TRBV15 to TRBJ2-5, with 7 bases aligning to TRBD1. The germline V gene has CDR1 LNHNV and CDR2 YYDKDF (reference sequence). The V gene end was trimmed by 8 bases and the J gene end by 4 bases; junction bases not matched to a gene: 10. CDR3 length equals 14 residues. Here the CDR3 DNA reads TGTGCCACCGCTGACAGGGATCGGGGAGAGACCCAGTACTTC. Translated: CATADRDRGETQYF. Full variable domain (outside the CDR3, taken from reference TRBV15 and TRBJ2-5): DAMVIQNPRYQVTQFGKPVTLSCSQTLNHNVMYWYQQKSSQAPKLLFHYYDKDFNNEADTPDNFQSRRPNTSFCFLDIRSPGLGDTAMYLCATADRDRGETQYFGPGTRLLVL.